The 27 T cell receptor beta chains below come from one sample, sequenced in a study of beta chain features in type 1 diabetes. Study outcomes and limitations: For Type 1 diabetes patients, all four CD4+ subsets carried TCRB CDR3s that were moderately but significantly shorter.

Expressed TCRB transcripts were sequenced after all isolated RNA was converted to cDNA. Repertoires were generated with immunoSEQ multiplex PCR, while TCRdb's copy carries only in-frame clones and drops some. This sample has about 150,000 clones; about 12% occur once, and the top ten carry around 1.4%. The antigens for these receptors are not known. Input material: central memory CD4+ T cells from blood. The receptors stem from a man aged 18 to 30 with type 1 diabetes.

This clone was picked up many times. This rearrangement joins TRBV7-2 to TRBJ2-1, with no clear D. V dropped 1 base and J dropped 6 bases, with 1 base sitting between them. Germline values: CDR1 SGHTA, CDR2 FQGNSA. CDR3 length: 11 residues. The CDR3 nucleotides read TGTGCCAGCAGCTTAGGCAATGAGCAGTTCTTC. It yields the protein CASSLGNEQFF. Using reference TRBV7-2 and TRBJ2-1 for the parts outside the CDR3, the full variable domain is GAGVSQSPSNKVTEKGKDVELRCDPISGHTALYWYRQSLGQGLEFLIYFQGNSAPDKSGLPSDRFSAERTGGSVSTLTIQRTQQEDSAVYLCASSLGNEQFFGPGTRLTVL.

V and J are TRBV5-4 and TRBJ2-5; possibly TRBD1 or TRBD2 for D (6 bases each). Deletions cut 6 bases from V and 3 bases from J, with 15 bases between. CDR1 is SGHNT and CDR2 is YYREEE in the germline V gene (reference sequence). CDR3 size: 14 residues. In DNA, the CDR3 is TGTGCCAGCACCTACCGGGGGCTGGAAGAGACCCAGTACTTC. Translation: CASTYRGLEETQYF.

This clone turned up a few times. The chain uses TRBV29-1 and TRBJ1-1; TRBD1 matches 9 bases. The germline V gene encodes CDR1 SQVTM and CDR2 ANQGSEA. The CDR3 is made up of 13 amino acids. V gave up 7 bases and J gave up 4 bases; unmatched junction bases: 7. DNA of the CDR3: TGCAGCGCTACGACAGGGGGGGTCACTGAAGCTTTCTTT. Protein product: CSATTGGVTEAFF.

This clone was recorded a few times. CDR3 sequence (DNA): TGTGCCAGCTCACCCCAGGGGGCAGCTAATGAAAAACTGTTTTTT. Protein sequence: CASSPQGAANEKLFF. J is TRBJ1-4 and V is TRBV18; 8 bases align to TRBD1. CDR1 is KGHSH and CDR2 is LQKENI in the germline V gene. V shed 3 bases, J shed 3 bases, and the junction held 3 bases outside the gene matches. The CDR3 contains 15 residues.

This chain joins TRBV28 and TRBJ2-1, with TRBD2 matching over 9 bases. The J segment lost 5 bases and the V segment lost 4 bases, leaving 9 bases of the junction unmatched. From germline, CDR1 is MDHEN and CDR2 SYDVKM. The CDR3 runs to 16 residues. The DNA for the CDR3 is TGTGCCAGCAGTTCCGCAGCGGGGGGTTTTCACAATGAGCAGTTCTTC. Its translation: CASSSAAGGFHNEQFF. Complete variable domain (other parts from reference TRBV28 and TRBJ2-1): DVKVTQSSRYLVKRTGEKVFLECVQDMDHENMFWYRQDPGLGLRLIYFSYDVKMKEKGDIPEGYSVSREKKERFSLILESASTNQTSMYLCASSSAAGGFHNEQFFGPGTRLTVL.

This clone was counted between two and nine times. This chain uses TRBV29-1 with TRBJ2-7; 10 bases align to TRBD1. After removal of 3 bases from V and 2 bases from J, the junction contained 1 base not matched to a gene. Germline V lookup: CDR1 SQVTM, CDR2 ANQGSEA. The CDR3 runs 13 residues. The CDR3: CSVEGQGTYEQYF. CDR3 DNA sequence: TGCAGCGTTGAGGGACAGGGGACCTACGAGCAGTACTTC.

J is TRBJ2-7 and V is TRBV5-1; TRBD1 agrees at 9 bases. This CDR3 has 15 amino acids. Germline trimming cut 0 bases from V and 4 bases from J; bases unmatched to any gene: 5. Germline values: CDR1 SGHRS, CDR2 YFSETQ. The CDR3 spells CASSLVQGARYEQYF. The CDR3 DNA is TGCGCCAGCAGCTTGGTACAGGGGGCTCGATACGAGCAGTACTTC.

The rearrangement uses TRBV7-8 and TRBJ2-7; 16 nucleotides line up with TRBD2. The CDR3 has 18 residues. Germline trimming cut 2 bases from V and 2 bases from J; bases unmatched to any gene: 6. Germline-derived CDR1 and CDR2 are SGHVS and FQNEAQ. CDR3 protein: CASSLRSGTSGGAYEQYF. CDR3 DNA sequence: TGTGCCAGCAGCTTAAGGTCCGGGACTAGCGGGGGGGCCTACGAGCAGTACTTC. Looking up the rest from reference TRBV7-8 and TRBJ2-7 gives the full variable domain: GAGVSQSPRYKVAKRGQDVALRCDPISGHVSLFWYQQALGQGPEFLTYFQNEAQLDKSGLPSDRFFAERPEGSVSTLKIQRTQQEDSAVYLCASSLRSGTSGGAYEQYFGPGTRLTVT.

CDR3 residues: CATKTSGGGSYNEQFF. For the CDR3, the DNA is TGTGCCACGAAGACTAGCGGGGGAGGCTCCTACAATGAGCAGTTCTTC. The chain recombines TRBV5-4 with TRBJ2-1; TRBD2 matches 12 bases. CDR1 and CDR2 from the germline V gene are SGHNT and YYREEE (reference sequence). The CDR3 consists of 16 residues. V shed 9 bases and J 0 bases; nucleotides not matched to a gene: 7.

The chain has TRBV11-3 and TRBJ2-1; no firm D call. The V gene lost 1 base and the J gene lost 10 bases, with 5 bases spanning the gap. CDR3 size: 11 residues. Germline V gene lookup returns CDR1 SGHNT and CDR2 YENEEA. The CDR3 protein is CASSLVEEQFF. CDR3 nucleotide sequence: TGTGCCAGCAGCTTAGTTGAAGAGCAGTTCTTC.

Only a few counts were recorded for this clone. The chain carries TRBV30 and TRBJ1-6, with D unresolved. V was clipped by 2 bases and J by 9 bases, with 11 bases between them. Germline CDR1 is GTSNPN and CDR2 is SVGIG (reference sequence). The CDR3 consists of 13 residues. CDR3 region: CAWSRDLGSPLHF. The DNA of the CDR3 is TGTGCCTGGAGTCGTGATCTGGGTTCACCCCTCCACTTT.

V is TRBV29-1 and J is TRBJ2-3; D not certain. The CDR3 covers 13 residues. V was pared by 4 bases and J by 7 bases, with 15 bases between. The germline gives CDR1 SQVTM, CDR2 ANQGSEA. The CDR3 region is CSVVISSVNTQYF. The CDR3 region has the DNA TGCAGCGTTGTGATCTCGTCAGTAAATACGCAGTATTTT.

This chain uses TRBV5-1 with TRBJ2-3; D gene uncertain. CDR3 size: 12 residues. The germline gives CDR1 SGHRS, CDR2 YFSETQ. Trimming took 0 bases from V and 5 from J, leaving 4 bases between them. CDR3 sequence: CASSLEEDTQYF. The CDR3 bases are TGCGCCAGCAGCTTGGAAGAAGATACGCAGTATTTT.

This clone was counted a few times. The CDR3 here is CASSTTPRLTWSYNEQFF. CDR3 in DNA: TGTGCCAGCAGCACTACCCCCAGGTTGACTTGGTCCTACAATGAGCAGTTCTTC. The genes are TRBV9 and TRBJ2-1, with D uncertain. V was shortened by 4 bases and J by 1 base, with 21 bases between the two germline ends. This CDR3 spans 18 amino acids. Germline V CDR1 and CDR2: SGDLS, YYNGEE. The full variable domain, its missing parts supplied by reference TRBV9 and TRBJ2-1, is DSGVTQTPKHLITATGQRVTLRCSPRSGDLSVYWYQQSLDQGLQFLIQYYNGEERAKGNILERFSAQQFPDLHSELNLSSLELGDSALYFCASSTTPRLTWSYNEQFFGPGTRLTVL.

The chain joins TRBV5-1 to TRBJ2-3; TRBD2 might be the D (5 bases). The CDR3 spans 17 residues. V lost 1 base and J lost 3, with 18 bases in between. Germline loops: CDR1 SGHRS, CDR2 YFSETQ. The CDR3 DNA follows: TGCGCCAGCAGCTTGAGTGCGTGGGAGCGGCGGACAGATACGCAGTATTTT. It translates to CASSLSAWERRTDTQYF.

This clone was detected a few times. A far larger clone is a single base away, which makes a read error likely. The sample has other DNA sequences that encode this CDR3 too. The V call is TRBV30, the J call TRBJ2-1; D remains unclear. The CDR3 covers 13 residues. Trimming took 5 bases from V and 3 from J, leaving 11 bases between them. Germline V gives CDR1 GTSNPN, CDR2 SVGIG (reference sequence). The CDR3 loop reads CAWQPGYYNEQFF. In DNA, the CDR3 is TGTGCCTGGCAACCCGGGTACTACAATGAGCAGTTCTTC.

Only a few counts were recorded for this clone. The chain is built from TRBV5-4 and TRBJ2-2; D possibly uses TRBD1 or TRBD2 (5 bases each). The V end lost 6 bases, the J end lost 0 bases, and 6 bases lay between the germline ends. There are 13 residues in the CDR3. Germline V gives CDR1 SGHNT, CDR2 YYREEE (reference sequence). The CDR3 loop reads CASKGPNTGELFF. The CDR3 region has the DNA TGTGCCAGCAAGGGACCGAACACCGGGGAGCTGTTTTTT.

The J gene is TRBJ2-7, the V gene TRBV9; 7 bases are a match to TRBD1. V gave up 3 bases and J gave up 0 bases; unmatched junction bases: 6. From germline, CDR1 is SGDLS and CDR2 YYNGEE. The CDR3 is made up of 15 amino acids. The CDR3 DNA is TGTGCCAGCAGCGGACGGGACAGTAGCTCCTACGAGCAGTACTTC. Its protein is CASSGRDSSSYEQYF.

In its sample, this clone was seen many times. The rearrangement links TRBV4-2 to TRBJ1-2; tentative D call: TRBD1 (6 bases). V gave up 1 base and J gave up 8 bases, with 11 bases separating them. CDR3 size: 13 residues. Germline V gene lookup returns CDR1 LGHNA and CDR2 YNFKEQ. In DNA, the CDR3 is TGTGCCAGCAGCCAAGCATCAGGGGAAGGCTACACCTTC. Protein sequence: CASSQASGEGYTF.

This clone was detected a few times. The gene calls are TRBV7-9 and TRBJ1-2; 9 bases align to TRBD1. After removal of 5 bases from V and 3 bases from J, the junction contained 10 bases not matched to a gene. Germline lookup yields CDR1 SEHNR and CDR2 FQNEAQ (reference sequence). This CDR3 contains 16 residues. This CDR3 reads CASSTQGGQGDYGYTF. As DNA, the CDR3 is TGTGCCAGCAGCACCCAGGGGGGACAGGGTGACTATGGCTACACCTTC.

The chain links TRBV10-2 to TRBJ2-7; 8 bases line up with TRBD1. The V segment lost 3 bases and the J segment 3 bases; nucleotides outside the gene matches: 10. The germline V gene encodes CDR1 WSHSY and CDR2 SAAADI. This CDR3 comprises 16 residues. The CDR3 sequence is CASSEAAGGLGYEQYF. The CDR3 coding sequence is TGCGCCAGCAGTGAAGCCGCAGGGGGCCTCGGCTACGAGCAGTACTTC.

This clone was recorded a few times. The chain links TRBV19 to TRBJ2-2; D is uncertain. There are 12 residues in the CDR3. Per the germline V gene, CDR1 is LNHDA and CDR2 is SQIVND (reference sequence). Deletions cut 6 bases from V and 3 bases from J, with 5 bases between. DNA for the CDR3: TGTGCCAGTAGGGTAGACACCGGGGAGCTGTTTTTT. Protein sequence: CASRVDTGELFF.

This chain joins TRBV2 and TRBJ2-2, with 8 bases lining up with TRBD1. This CDR3 has 14 amino acids. Germline CDR1 and CDR2: SNHLY and FYNNEI. V lost 7 bases to trimming and J lost 1 base; unmatched junction nucleotides: 2. The CDR3 here is CASKDRVNTGELFF. The CDR3 coding sequence is TGTGCCAGCAAGGACAGGGTGAACACCGGGGAGCTGTTTTTT.

The chain couples TRBV29-1 to TRBJ2-2, with D maybe TRBD1 (6 bases). Trimming left V 7 bases short and J 6 bases short, with 15 bases between. Germline values: CDR1 SQVTM, CDR2 ANQGSEA. The CDR3 extends over 13 amino acids. The CDR3 DNA is TGCAGCGGCGCCCAACAGGGCTCCGGGGAGCTGTTTTTT. Protein product: CSGAQQGSGELFF.

The genes are TRBV5-4 and TRBJ2-5, with D perhaps TRBD1 (6 bases). The CDR3 covers 16 residues. Trimming cost V 0 bases and J 1 base, with 13 bases left between them. CDR1 is SGHNT, CDR2 YYREEE, per germline (reference sequence). The CDR3 coding sequence is TGTGCCAGCAGCTTGGCCCAGGGGTATGGCCAAGAGACCCAGTACTTC. Amino acid sequence: CASSLAQGYGQETQYF.

V and J are TRBV10-3 and TRBJ1-2; TRBD1 matches at 10 bases. CDR1 ENHRY and CDR2 SYGVKD come from the germline V gene. This CDR3 spans 18 amino acids. After removal of 0 bases from V and 0 bases from J, the junction contained 7 bases not matched to a gene. The chain's CDR3 is CAISESLPGQGANYGYTF. In DNA, the CDR3 is TGTGCCATCAGTGAGTCTCTTCCCGGACAGGGGGCTAACTATGGCTACACCTTC.

This chain links TRBV10-3 with TRBJ2-1; TRBD2 matches 8 bases. The CDR3 loop spans 18 amino acids. V trimming: 2 bases; J trimming: 0 bases; junction bases outside the gene matches: 9. The germline CDR1 and CDR2 sequences are ENHRY and SYGVKD. CDR3 DNA sequence: TGTGCCATCAGTGAGGCAGCGGGGGCCTCGAGCTCCTACAATGAGCAGTTCTTC. It yields the protein CAISEAAGASSSYNEQFF.